The following is a T cell receptor beta chain sequence with its context. TCRdb reprocessed the RT-PCR reads via MiXCR and lists one record per CDR3 protein. The sample has around 540,000 distinct CDR3 sequences, approximately 10% seen once. The data were taken from a study of response to subunit inactivated influenza vaccine. V lost 7 bases and J 2 bases, leaving 21 bases between the germline ends. The CDR3 has 16 amino acids. The V gene's germline CDR1 is MNHEY and CDR2 SMNVEV (reference sequence). The rearrangement uses TRBV27 and TRBJ2-7; D is possibly TRBD1 or TRBD2 (5 bases each). The starting material was PBMCs from blood, obtained on the day of vaccination. This TCR was sampled from a man in his fifties who received an inactivated influenza vaccine. CDR3 sequence reads: CASTRDGLKPAYEQYF. DNA of the CDR3: TGTGCCAGCACCCGGGACGGATTAAAACCAGCCTACGAGCAGTACTTC.